The 13 T cell receptor beta chains in this list originate from one sample, sequenced in a study of blood T cell repertoires in COVID-19. The repertoire was sequenced with immunoSEQ multiplex PCR; TCRdb's copy has only in-frame clones and lacks some. The sample consists of some 220,000 clones, around 89% of them appearing once. Input material: PBMCs or T cells enriched from blood (not recorded which). Receptors originate from a young woman who had recovered from COVID-19.

The gene calls are TRBV4-1 and TRBJ2-7, with 10 positions matching TRBD2. This CDR3 contains 20 residues. V lost 0 bases to trimming and J lost 0 bases; unmatched junction nucleotides: 14. Germline values: CDR1 MGHRA, CDR2 YSYEKL. The CDR3: CASSQDPLVGLAGDSYEQYF. CDR3 DNA: TGCGCCAGCAGCCAAGATCCCCTGGTCGGGCTAGCGGGGGACTCCTACGAGCAGTACTTC.

V and J are TRBV3-1 (or the pseudogene TRBV3-2) and TRBJ2-3, with 10 bases fitting TRBD2. Germline values: CDR1 LGHDT, CDR2 YNNKEL (reference sequence). The CDR3 length is 18 residues. V gave up 0 bases and J gave up 2 bases; unmatched junction bases: 8. CDR3 in amino acids: CASSQDCLAGDITDTQYF. In nucleotides, the CDR3 is TGTGCCAGCAGCCAAGATTGTCTAGCGGGGGATATCACAGATACGCAGTATTTT.

The chain carries TRBV4-1 and TRBJ1-2; D ambiguous. The CDR3 covers 15 residues. The V end was cut by 1 base, the J end by 0 bases, with 9 bases between. Germline V lookup: CDR1 MGHRA, CDR2 YSYEKL. Here the CDR3 DNA reads TGCGCCAGCAGCCAAGGTACAGAGTCTAACTATGGCTACACCTTC. Its protein product is CASSQGTESNYGYTF.

This clone has more than one count but fewer than ten. V is TRBV18 and J is TRBJ2-5; D might be TRBD2 (5 bases). The CDR3 has 14 amino acids. Trimming pared 5 bases from V and 5 bases from J, leaving 15 bases between. Germline V gene sequence: CDR1 KGHSH, CDR2 LQKENI. The CDR3 spells CASSSQRTGETQYF. As DNA, the CDR3 is TGTGCCAGCTCATCCCAGCGGACCGGGGAGACCCAGTACTTC.

The chain uses TRBV10-2 and TRBJ2-2, with D possibly TRBD1 on 5 matching bases. Germline assignment: CDR1 WSHSY and CDR2 SAAADI. This CDR3 region has 14 residues. The V and J ends lost 4 bases and 3 bases respectively, with 9 bases between them. The CDR3 loop is CASSVDTYTGELFF. CDR3 nucleotides: TGCGCCAGCAGTGTGGACACTTACACCGGGGAGCTGTTTTTT.

The genes are TRBV7-3 and TRBJ1-2; 7 bases map to TRBD1. This CDR3 region has 15 residues. Germline V lookup: CDR1 SGHTA, CDR2 FQGTGA. With 6 bases clipped from V and 0 bases from J, the junction kept 7 bases outside the gene matches. The CDR3 protein is CASSPGTVSNYGYTF. For the CDR3, the DNA is TGTGCCAGCAGTCCCGGGACAGTATCTAACTATGGCTACACCTTC.

The gene calls are TRBV29-1 and TRBJ1-1; D is unclear. CDR1 and CDR2 (germline): SQVTM, ANQGSEA. V gave up 5 bases and J gave up 11 bases, with 6 bases separating them. CDR3 length equals 8 residues. The CDR3 coding sequence is TGCAGCGTTCCGGGGGCTTTCTTT. Protein: CSVPGAFF.

Here the CDR3 reads CASSQDPGQTTDTQYF. In DNA, the CDR3 is TGCGCCAGCAGCCAAGACCCTGGACAGACCACAGATACGCAGTATTTT. The V and J genes are TRBV4-3 and TRBJ2-3; TRBD1 might be the D (6 bases). V was cut by 0 bases and J by 2 bases, with 12 bases left in between. This CDR3 contains 16 residues. Germline V gene data show CDR1 as LGHNA and CDR2 as YSLEER.

The V gene is TRBV7-9, the J gene TRBJ1-2; D gene ambiguous. Germline values: CDR1 SEHNR, CDR2 FQNEAQ (reference sequence). V was shortened by 1 base and J by 3 bases, with 9 bases between the two germline ends. The CDR3 length is 14 residues. In DNA, the CDR3 is TGTGCCAGCAGCTTAGAGGCTGCGGACTATGGCTACACCTTC. It encodes CASSLEAADYGYTF.

The chain carries TRBV6-5 and TRBJ2-1; 10 bases align to TRBD2. The CDR3 has 15 amino acids. In germline, CDR1 is MNHEY, CDR2 SVGAGI. V gave up 6 bases and J gave up 5 bases; unmatched junction bases: 7. As DNA, the CDR3 is TGTGCCAGCAGGGGGATAGCGGGGGGCCACAATGAGCAGTTCTTC. Amino acid sequence: CASRGIAGGHNEQFF.

V gene TRBV2 combines with J gene TRBJ2-3; 9 nucleotides match TRBD2. From germline, CDR1 is SNHLY and CDR2 FYNNEI. The ends lost 5 bases at V and 1 base at J; junction bases unmatched: 4. The CDR3 totals 15 residues. DNA for the CDR3: TGTGCCAGCAGTATGGGCGGGGGGGGCACAGATACGCAGTATTTT. Residues: CASSMGGGGTDTQYF.

V is TRBV5-4 and J is TRBJ2-1; a possible D gene is TRBD1 (6 bases). The V and J ends lost 4 bases and 4 bases respectively, with 15 bases between them. This CDR3 contains 15 residues. Germline V lookup: CDR1 SGHNT, CDR2 YYREEE (reference sequence). CDR3 nucleotides: TGTGCCAGCAGCCCACAGGGCTTAAGATACAATGAGCAGTTCTTC. Protein sequence: CASSPQGLRYNEQFF.

This clone has just one count. This chain connects TRBV15 to TRBJ1-3; D might be TRBD1 (5 bases). V was cut by 0 bases and J by 3 bases, with 12 bases left in between. Germline CDR1 is LNHNV and CDR2 is YYDKDF (reference sequence). The CDR3 is made up of 16 amino acids. CDR3 region: CATSRDARGFGNTIYF. As DNA, the CDR3 is TGTGCCACCAGCAGAGACGCACGGGGGTTTGGAAACACCATATATTTT.